This TCR beta chain was identified in a study of identical twins. TCRdb used MiXCR to reprocess the 5' RACE reads, holding one entry per CDR3 protein. This sample has about 200,000 distinct CDR3 sequences, with 5.5% to 7.5% found just once. The V segment lost 0 bases and the J segment 9 bases; nucleotides outside the gene matches: 10. This CDR3 contains 18 residues. Germline-derived CDR1 and CDR2 are SGHTA and FQGNSA. This clonotype has a count of ten or more. The same sample was also studied in work on T cells expressing NK-cell markers.

The receptor was isolated from a woman between 18 and 29 years old in good health. The sample taken for sequencing was CD8+ T cells sorted from blood. This rearrangement joins TRBV7-2 to TRBJ2-1; 14 nucleotides line up with TRBD2. The CDR3 coding sequence is TGTGCCAGCAGCTTAGCCGATTGGGGGACTAGCGGGAGAACTGAGCAGTTCTTC. Translated: CASSLADWGTSGRTEQFF.